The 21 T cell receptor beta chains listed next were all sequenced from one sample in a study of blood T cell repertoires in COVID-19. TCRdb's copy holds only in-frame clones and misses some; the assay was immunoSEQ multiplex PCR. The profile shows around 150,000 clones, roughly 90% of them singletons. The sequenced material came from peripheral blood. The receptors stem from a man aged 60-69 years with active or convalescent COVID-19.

The CDR3 region is CASSTDREYGYTF. The CDR3 DNA reads as TGTGCCAGCAGCACAGACAGGGAGTATGGCTACACCTTC. The chain links TRBV12-3 or TRBV12-4 to TRBJ1-2, with 7 nucleotides matching TRBD1. The CDR3 extends over 13 amino acids. V lost 6 bases to trimming and J lost 5 bases; unmatched junction nucleotides: 6.

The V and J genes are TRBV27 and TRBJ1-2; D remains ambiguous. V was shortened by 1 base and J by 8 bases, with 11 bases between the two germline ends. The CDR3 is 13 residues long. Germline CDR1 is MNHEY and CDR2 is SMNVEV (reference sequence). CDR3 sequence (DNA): TGTGCCAGCAGTTTATTGGGCGTTGGAGGCTACACCTTC. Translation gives CASSLLGVGGYTF.

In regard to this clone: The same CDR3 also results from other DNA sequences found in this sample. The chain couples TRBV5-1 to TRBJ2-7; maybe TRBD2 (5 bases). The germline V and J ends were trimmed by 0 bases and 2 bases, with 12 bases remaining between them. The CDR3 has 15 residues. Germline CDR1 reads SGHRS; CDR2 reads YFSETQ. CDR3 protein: CASSLESGGPYEQYF. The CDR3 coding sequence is TGCGCCAGCAGCTTGGAGTCAGGCGGGCCCTACGAGCAGTACTTC.

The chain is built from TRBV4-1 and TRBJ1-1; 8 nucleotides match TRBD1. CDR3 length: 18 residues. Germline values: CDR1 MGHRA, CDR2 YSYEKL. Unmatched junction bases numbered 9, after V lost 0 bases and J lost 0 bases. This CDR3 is CASSQDPDRGILNTEAFF. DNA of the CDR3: TGCGCCAGCAGCCAAGATCCTGACAGGGGAATACTGAACACTGAAGCTTTCTTT.

The CDR3 loop is CASSKGQGSYEQYF. The DNA for the CDR3 is TGTGCCAGCAGTAAGGGACAGGGTTCCTACGAGCAGTACTTC. This chain uses TRBV27 with TRBJ2-7; 9 positions match TRBD1. Trimming removed 5 bases from V and 1 base from J; junction bases left unmatched: 3. In germline, CDR1 is MNHEY, CDR2 SMNVEV (reference sequence). The CDR3 is 14 amino acids.

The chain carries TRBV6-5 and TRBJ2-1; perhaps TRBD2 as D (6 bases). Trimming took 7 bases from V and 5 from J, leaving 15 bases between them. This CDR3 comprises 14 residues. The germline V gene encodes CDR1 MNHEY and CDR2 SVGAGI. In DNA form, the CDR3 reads TGTGCCAGCAATGGGTCGGGGAGGAACAATGAGCAGTTCTTC. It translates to CASNGSGRNNEQFF.

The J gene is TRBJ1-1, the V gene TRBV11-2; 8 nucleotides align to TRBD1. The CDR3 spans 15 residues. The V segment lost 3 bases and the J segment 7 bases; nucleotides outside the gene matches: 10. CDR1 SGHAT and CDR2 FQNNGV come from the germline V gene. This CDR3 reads CASSFDRGLFGEAFF. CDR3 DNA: TGTGCCAGCAGCTTCGACAGGGGTCTCTTCGGTGAAGCTTTCTTT.

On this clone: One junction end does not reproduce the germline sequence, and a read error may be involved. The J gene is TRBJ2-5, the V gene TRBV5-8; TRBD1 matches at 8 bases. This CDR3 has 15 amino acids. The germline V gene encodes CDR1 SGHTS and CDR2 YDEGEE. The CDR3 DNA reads TGTGCCAGCAGCCCGTGGGACAGGAGCCAAGGGACCCAGTACTTC. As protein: CASSPWDRSQGTQYF.

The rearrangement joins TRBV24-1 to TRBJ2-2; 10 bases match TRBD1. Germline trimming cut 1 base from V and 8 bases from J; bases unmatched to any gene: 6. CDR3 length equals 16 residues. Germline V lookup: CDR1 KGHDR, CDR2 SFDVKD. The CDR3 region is CATSDFDRGRFGELFF. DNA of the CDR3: TGTGCCACCAGTGATTTCGACAGGGGGCGCTTTGGGGAGCTGTTTTTT.

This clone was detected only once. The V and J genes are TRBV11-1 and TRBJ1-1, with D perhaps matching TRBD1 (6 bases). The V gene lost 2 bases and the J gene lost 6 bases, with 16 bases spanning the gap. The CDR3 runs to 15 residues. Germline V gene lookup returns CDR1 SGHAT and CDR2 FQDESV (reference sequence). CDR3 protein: CASSLRGGSPPEAFF. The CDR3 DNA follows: TGTGCCAGCAGCTTACGTGGGGGCTCACCCCCTGAAGCTTTCTTT.

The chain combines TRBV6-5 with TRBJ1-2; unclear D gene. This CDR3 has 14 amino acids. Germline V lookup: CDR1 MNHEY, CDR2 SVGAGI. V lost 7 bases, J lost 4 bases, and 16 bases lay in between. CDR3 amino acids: CASKIEASSYGYTF. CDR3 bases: TGTGCCAGCAAAATCGAGGCGAGTTCCTATGGCTACACCTTC.

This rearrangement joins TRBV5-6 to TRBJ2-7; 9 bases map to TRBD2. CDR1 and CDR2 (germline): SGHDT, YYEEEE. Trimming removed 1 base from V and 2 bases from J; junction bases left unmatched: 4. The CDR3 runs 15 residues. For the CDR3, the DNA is TGTGCCAGCAGCTTGCCGGCGGGGGGGCCCTACGAGCAGTACTTC. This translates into CASSLPAGGPYEQYF.

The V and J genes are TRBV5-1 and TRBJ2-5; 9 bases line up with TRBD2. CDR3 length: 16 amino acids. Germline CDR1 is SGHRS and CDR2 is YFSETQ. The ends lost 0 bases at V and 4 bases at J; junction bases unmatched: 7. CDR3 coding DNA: TGCGCCAGCAGCTTGGCGGTAGCGGGGGCTAGAGAGACCCAGTACTTC. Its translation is CASSLAVAGARETQYF.

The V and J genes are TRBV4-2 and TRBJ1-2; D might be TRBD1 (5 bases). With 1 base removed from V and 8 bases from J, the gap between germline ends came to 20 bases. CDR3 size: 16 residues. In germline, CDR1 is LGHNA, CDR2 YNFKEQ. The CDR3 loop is CASSQGPDSRFRGYTF. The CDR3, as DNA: TGTGCCAGCAGCCAAGGCCCTGACAGTCGATTTAGGGGCTACACCTTC.

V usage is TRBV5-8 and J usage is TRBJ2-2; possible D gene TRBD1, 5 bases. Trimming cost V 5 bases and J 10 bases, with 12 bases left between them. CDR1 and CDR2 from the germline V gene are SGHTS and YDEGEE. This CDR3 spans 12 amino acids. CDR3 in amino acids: CASSSGFTELFF. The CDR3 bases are TGTGCCAGCAGTTCAGGGTTCACGGAGCTGTTTTTT.

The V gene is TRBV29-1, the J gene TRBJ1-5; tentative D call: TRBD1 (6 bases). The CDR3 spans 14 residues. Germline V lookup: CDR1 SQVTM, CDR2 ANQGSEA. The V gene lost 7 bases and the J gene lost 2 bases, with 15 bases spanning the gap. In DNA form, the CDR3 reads TGCAGCGCTCGAGCGGGGGCTGGCAATCAGCCCCAGCATTTT. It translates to CSARAGAGNQPQHF.

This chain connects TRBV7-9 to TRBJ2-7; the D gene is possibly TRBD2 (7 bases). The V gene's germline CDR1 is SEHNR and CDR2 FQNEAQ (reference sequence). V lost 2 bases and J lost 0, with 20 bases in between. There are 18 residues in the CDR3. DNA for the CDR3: TGTGCCAGCAGCTTAATAGCGGGTCAGGGGACCCGCTCCTACGAGCAGTACTTC. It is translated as CASSLIAGQGTRSYEQYF. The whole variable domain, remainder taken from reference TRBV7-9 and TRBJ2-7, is DTGVSQNPRHKITKRGQNVTFRCDPISEHNRLYWYRQTLGQGPEFLTYFQNEAQLEKSRLLSDRFSAERPKGSFSTLEIQRTEQGDSAMYLCASSLIAGQGTRSYEQYFGPGTRLTVT.

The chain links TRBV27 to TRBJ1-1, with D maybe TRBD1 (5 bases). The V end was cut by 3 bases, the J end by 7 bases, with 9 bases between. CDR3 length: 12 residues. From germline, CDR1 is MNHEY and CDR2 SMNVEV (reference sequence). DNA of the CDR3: TGTGCCAGCAGTTTTAAGGGGCTTGAAGCTTTCTTT. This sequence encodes CASSFKGLEAFF.

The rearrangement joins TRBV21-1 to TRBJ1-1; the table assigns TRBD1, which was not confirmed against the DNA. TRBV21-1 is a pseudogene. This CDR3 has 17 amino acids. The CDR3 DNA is TGTGCCAGCAGCAATCCGGGACAGGGTCTACTGAACACTGAAGCTTTCTTT. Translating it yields CASSNPGQGLLNTEAFF.

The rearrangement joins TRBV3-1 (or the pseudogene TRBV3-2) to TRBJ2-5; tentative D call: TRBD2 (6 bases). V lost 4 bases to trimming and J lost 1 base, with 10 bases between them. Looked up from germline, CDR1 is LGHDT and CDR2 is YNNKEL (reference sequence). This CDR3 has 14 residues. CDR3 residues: CASSLRRGQETQYF. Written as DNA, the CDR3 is TGTGCCAGCAGCCTCAGGAGGGGCCAAGAGACCCAGTACTTC.

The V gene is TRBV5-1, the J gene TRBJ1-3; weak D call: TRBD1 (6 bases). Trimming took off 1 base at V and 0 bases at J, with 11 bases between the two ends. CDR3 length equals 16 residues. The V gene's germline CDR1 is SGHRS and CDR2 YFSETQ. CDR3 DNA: TGCGCCAGCAGCTTGAACAGGGCCGACTCTGGAAACACCATATATTTT. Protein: CASSLNRADSGNTIYF.